A selection of T cell receptor beta chains follows, all from one sample in a study of cytomegalovirus exposure and HLA in healthy donors. Clones were sequenced by immunoSEQ multiplex PCR, and TCRdb holds only the in-frame ones, with some missing. The sample consists of approximately 100,000 clones, approximately 70% of them appearing once. Sequencing was performed on PBMCs. These receptors were collected from a woman in her late teens or twenties in good health and CMV-seropositive. Each CDR3 is given with its conserved first and last residue. A D gene is named only where the DNA matches it firmly. Clone size, where shown, is once, few, many, or a class for clones that have expanded.

v_gene	d_gene	abundance	len	j_gene	CDR3aa	CDR3nt
TRBV7-7	TRBD2	NA	14	TRBJ2-7	CASSLGLAGDEQYF	TGTGCTAGCAGCTTAGGACTAGCGGGGGACGAGCAGTACTTC
TRBV5-1	TRBD1	few	15	TRBJ2-5	CASSFWGQTQETQYF	TGCGCCAGCAGCTTCTGGGGACAGACTCAAGAGACCCAGTACTTC
TRBV4-2	NA	once	14	TRBJ2-1	CASSQDPSVNEQFF	TGTGCCAGCAGCCAAGATCCTAGCGTGAATGAGCAGTTCTTC
TRBV14	NA	NA	15	TRBJ1-2	CASSQVSRTMYGYTF	TGTGCCAGCAGCCAAGTGAGTAGGACAATGTATGGCTACACCTTC
TRBV11-3	TRBD2	NA	17	TRBJ2-1	CASSPGLAGGFYNEQFF	TGTGCCAGCAGCCCAGGACTAGCGGGAGGATTCTACAATGAGCAGTTCTTC
TRBV7-9	NA	NA	15	TRBJ1-4	CSSSRTGKRHEKLFF	TGTTCCAGCAGCAGAACGGGAAAACGACATGAAAAACTGTTTTTT
TRBV7-2	NA	NA	15	TRBJ2-3	CASSLPGASTDTQYF	TGTGCCAGCAGCTTACCTGGGGCTAGCACAGATACGCAGTATTTT
TRBV4-3	NA	NA	17	TRBJ1-2	CASSQDGIGAIIYGYTF	TGCGCCAGCAGCCAAGATGGGATTGGGGCAATCATCTATGGCTACACCTTC
TRBV2	NA	NA	15	TRBJ2-4	CASTPGSVAKNIQYF	TGTGCCAGCACGCCGGGATCGGTAGCCAAAAACATTCAGTACTTC
TRBV19	NA	NA	13	TRBJ1-1	CASSISKQGEAFF	TGTGCCAGTAGTATATCGAAGCAGGGTGAAGCTTTCTTT
TRBV19	NA	NA	12	TRBJ1-1	CASARVNTEAFF	TGTGCCAGCGCCAGGGTGAACACTGAAGCTTTCTTT
TRBV4-1	NA	NA	17	TRBJ1-4	CASSAQLFRATNEKLFF	TGCGCCAGCAGCGCGCAGCTTTTCAGGGCAACTAATGAAAAACTGTTTTTT
TRBV10-3	TRBD2	NA	16	TRBJ2-7	CAISELGGSGSYEQYF	TGTGCCATCAGTGAGCTCGGGGGGAGCGGGAGCTACGAGCAGTACTTC
TRBV7-3	NA	NA	15	TRBJ1-1	CASSITGTPNTEAFF	TGTGCCAGCAGCATTACCGGGACTCCTAACACTGAAGCTTTCTTT
TRBV7-3	TRBD2	NA	15	TRBJ2-3	CASSLTSGRRDTQYF	TGTGCCAGCAGCTTAACGAGCGGGAGACGGGATACGCAGTATTTT
TRBV11-2	TRBD1	NA	15	TRBJ1-2	CASSISGTGVVGYTF	TGTGCCAGCAGCATCTCCGGGACAGGGGTCGTTGGCTACACCTTC
TRBV2	TRBD2	few	15	TRBJ2-7	CASSLGTSGREEQYF	TGTGCCAGCAGTTTAGGGACTAGCGGGAGGGAGGAGCAGTACTTC
TRBV6-5	TRBD1	NA	13	TRBJ1-1	CASGPDRGLDAFF	TGTGCCAGCGGCCCGGACAGGGGACTTGATGCTTTCTTT
TRBV7-9	NA	NA	16	TRBJ2-3	CASSFGLATSTDTQYF	TGTGCCAGCAGCTTCGGGCTAGCGACAAGCACAGATACGCAGTATTTT
TRBV6-1	NA	NA	14	TRBJ1-1	CASRLSHENTEAFF	TGTGCCAGCAGACTATCTCATGAGAACACTGAAGCTTTCTTT
TRBV6-5	TRBD2	NA	16	TRBJ2-5	CASSYSGTSGSETQYF	TGTGCCAGCAGTTACTCCGGGACTAGCGGGAGTGAGACCCAGTACTTC
TRBV7-9	NA	NA	13	TRBJ2-1	CASSTQGEDEQFF	TGTGCCAGCAGCACACAGGGTGAGGATGAGCAGTTCTTC
TRBV9	TRBD1	few	16	TRBJ2-7	CASSGTGGISSYEQYF	TGTGCCAGCAGCGGGACAGGGGGTATAAGCTCCTACGAGCAGTACTTC
TRBV29-1	TRBD2	NA	15	TRBJ2-3	CSVGRGTSAARTQYF	TGCAGCGTGGGGAGGGGGACTAGCGCCGCCAGGACGCAGTATTTT
TRBV27	TRBD1	once	15	TRBJ2-7	CASSTGTGSPYEQYF	TGTGCCAGCAGTACCGGGACAGGTTCACCCTACGAGCAGTACTTC
TRBV10-3	NA	NA	16	TRBJ1-4	CAISESIRASGEKLFF	TGTGCCATCAGTGAGTCGATTCGAGCGTCCGGGGAAAAACTGTTTTTT
TRBV7-9	TRBD1	NA	14	TRBJ1-2	CASSRSTGGSGYTF	TGTGCCAGCAGCCGATCTACAGGGGGCTCTGGCTACACCTTC